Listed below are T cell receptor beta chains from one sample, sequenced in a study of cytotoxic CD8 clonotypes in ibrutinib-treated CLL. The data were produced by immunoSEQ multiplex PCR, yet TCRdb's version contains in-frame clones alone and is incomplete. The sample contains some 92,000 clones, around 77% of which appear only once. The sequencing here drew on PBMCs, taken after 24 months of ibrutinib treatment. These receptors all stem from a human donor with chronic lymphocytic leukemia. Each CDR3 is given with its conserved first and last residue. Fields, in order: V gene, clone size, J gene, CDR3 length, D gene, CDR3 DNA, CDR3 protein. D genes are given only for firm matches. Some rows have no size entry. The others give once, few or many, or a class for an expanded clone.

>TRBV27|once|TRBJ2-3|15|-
TGTGCCACAAAACAGGGTAACGTGGAGGCAGATACGCAGTATTTT
CATKQGNVEADTQYF
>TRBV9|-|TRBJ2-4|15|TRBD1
TGTGCCAGCAGCCCCCTCAGACAGGGAGAGACCATTCAGTACTTC
CASSPLRQGETIQYF
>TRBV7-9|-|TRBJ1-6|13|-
TGTGCCAGCAGCTTAACAGTGGATTCACCCCTCCACTTT
CASSLTVDSPLHF
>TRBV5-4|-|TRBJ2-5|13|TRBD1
TGTGCCAGCAGCTTGACAGGGGTGGAGACCCAGTACTTC
CASSLTGVETQYF
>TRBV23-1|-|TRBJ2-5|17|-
TGCGCCAGCAGTCGAAAGCTTGTAGCGAGGTACCAAGAGACCCAGTACTTC
CASSRKLVARYQETQYF
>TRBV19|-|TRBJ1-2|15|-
TGTGCCAGTAGTGTTTCCGGGACACTAAACTATGGCTACACCTTC
CASSVSGTLNYGYTF
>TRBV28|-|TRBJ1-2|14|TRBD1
TGTGCCAGCAGTTTATTTCAGGGGGCGGATGGCTACACCTTC
CASSLFQGADGYTF
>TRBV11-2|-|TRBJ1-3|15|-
TGTGCCAGCAGCTTAGCGCGAGTGGCTGGAAACACCATATATTTT
CASSLARVAGNTIYF
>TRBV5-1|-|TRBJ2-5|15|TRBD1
TGCGCCAGCAGCTTGGCGGGACAGCGGAAAGAGACCCAGTACTTC
CASSLAGQRKETQYF
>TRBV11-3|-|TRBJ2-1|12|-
TGTGCCAGCAGCTCCAAAGTCGATGAGCAGTTCTTC
CASSSKVDEQFF
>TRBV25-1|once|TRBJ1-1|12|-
TGTGCCAGCAGTGAATACGGCGCTGAAGCTTTCTTT
CASSEYGAEAFF
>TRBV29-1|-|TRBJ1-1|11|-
TGCAGCGTTGAGCCGACACTCGAAGCTTTCTTT
CSVEPTLEAFF
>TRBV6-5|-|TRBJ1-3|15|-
TGTGCCAGCAGCCGACAGGTTCGCTCTGGAAACACCATATATTTT
CASSRQVRSGNTIYF
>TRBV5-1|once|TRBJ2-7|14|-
TGCGCCAGCAGCTTGGGAGGGTTCGCGGCCGAGCAGTACTTC
CASSLGGFAAEQYF
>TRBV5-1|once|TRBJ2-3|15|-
TGCGCCAGCAGCTTGGAGCGTCTAGTCCCAGATACGCAGTATTTT
CASSLERLVPDTQYF
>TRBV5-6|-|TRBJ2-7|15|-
TGTGCCAGCAGCTATTACAGGGGACTCGATGGGGAGCAGTACTTC
CASSYYRGLDGEQYF